These 30 T cell receptor beta chains came from one sample sequenced in a study of blood T cell repertoires in COVID-19 (dated by TCRdb to the early 2020s). The library was built by means of the immunoSEQ multiplex PCR assay. This immuneACCESS table, as held by TCRdb, lists in-frame sequences with V and J called but not all clones. Of the missing ones, under half trace to an unresolved V gene in checked studies; the others have no known cause. This sample gives 150,000 or so clones in total; about nine tenths of them show up just once. Roughly 4% of the sample is held by the ten biggest clonotypes. Material for sequencing was PBMCs or T cells enriched from blood (not recorded which). The origin of the receptors is a woman aged 40 to 50 who had been exposed to COVID-19.

The rearrangement links TRBV25-1 to TRBJ2-5; maybe TRBD2 (5 bases). V gave up 8 bases and J gave up 7 bases, with 14 bases separating them. The CDR3 is 12 amino acids. The V gene's germline CDR1 is MGHDK and CDR2 SYGVNS. CDR3 DNA: TGTGCCAGCGGGGAGCGATACTGGACCCAGTACTTC. Amino acid sequence: CASGERYWTQYF. The full variable domain, with the rest looked up from reference TRBV25-1 and TRBJ2-5, is EADIYQTPRYLVIGTGKKITLECSQTMGHDKMYWYQQDPGMELHLIHYSYGVNSTEKGDLSSESTVSRIRTEHFPLTLESARPSHTSQYLCASGERYWTQYFGPGTRLLVL.

The genes are TRBV21-1 and TRBJ2-2; TRBD2 is the table's D call and was not checked against the DNA. TRBV21-1 is assigned pseudogene status. CDR3 length equals 16 residues. CDR3 nucleotides: TGTGCCACTACTAGCGGGAGGGCCCTCGGCACCGGGGAGCTGTTTTTT. Translated, it gives CATTSGRALGTGELFF.

The genes are TRBV10-2 and TRBJ2-7; 11 bases map to TRBD2. Looked up from germline, CDR1 is WSHSY and CDR2 is SAAADI. The CDR3 consists of 13 residues. V shed 2 bases and J 6 bases; nucleotides not matched to a gene: 0. In nucleotides, the CDR3 is TGCGCCAGCAGTGAGGGACTAGCGGGCGAGCAGTACTTC. This translates into CASSEGLAGEQYF.

The chain couples TRBV27 to TRBJ2-7, with TRBD2 matching over 12 bases. The germline gives CDR1 MNHEY, CDR2 SMNVEV (reference sequence). V lost 4 bases and J lost 4; bases outside the gene matches: 2. This CDR3 region has 14 residues. The CDR3 coding sequence is TGTGCCAGCAGTTGGACTAGCGGGACTTACGAGCAGTACTTC. Its translation: CASSWTSGTYEQYF.

The V and J genes are TRBV4-1 and TRBJ2-7; maybe TRBD1 (6 bases). This CDR3 contains 17 residues. Germline loops: CDR1 MGHRA, CDR2 YSYEKL. V was clipped by 4 bases and J by 5 bases, with 24 bases between them. The CDR3 loop is CASSREPQPGHSNEQYF. CDR3 bases: TGCGCCAGCAGCCGAGAACCTCAACCGGGACACAGCAACGAGCAGTACTTC.

The rearrangement joins TRBV5-4 to TRBJ1-1, with D possibly being TRBD1 (6 bases). V was pared by 2 bases and J by 1 base, with 12 bases between. The CDR3 extends over 15 amino acids. CDR1 and CDR2 (germline): SGHNT, YYREEE (reference sequence). The DNA for the CDR3 is TGTGCCAGCAGCTTCCCAACGACAGGGAACACTGAAGCTTTCTTT. Its protein product is CASSFPTTGNTEAFF.

The rearrangement uses TRBV14 and TRBJ2-1, with 10 bases matching TRBD2. The V gene end was trimmed by 4 bases and the J gene end by 6 bases; junction bases not matched to a gene: 6. The CDR3 totals 15 residues. Germline V gene data show CDR1 as SGHDN and CDR2 as FVKESK. The CDR3 bases are TGTGCCAGCAGCCCGCTAGCGGGAGTCCTCAATGAGCAGTTCTTC. Translating gives CASSPLAGVLNEQFF.

The chain is built from TRBV19 and TRBJ1-4; no definite D call. In germline, CDR1 is LNHDA, CDR2 SQIVND (reference sequence). The CDR3 contains 15 residues. V lost 1 base and J 2 bases, leaving 8 bases between the germline ends. Written as DNA, the CDR3 is TGTGCCAGTAGTATAGCCCCGCGGACTAATGAAAAACTGTTTTTT. As protein: CASSIAPRTNEKLFF.

This chain joins TRBV7-9 and TRBJ2-1; 7 bases agree with TRBD2. The CDR3 has 17 residues. In germline, CDR1 is SEHNR, CDR2 FQNEAQ (reference sequence). With 8 bases clipped from V and 4 bases from J, the junction kept 17 bases outside the gene matches. DNA for the CDR3: TGTGCCAGCCACGATACCCCCGGCGGGAGTACATACAATGAGCAGTTCTTC. The encoded protein is CASHDTPGGSTYNEQFF.

The gene calls are TRBV7-9 and TRBJ2-5; D gene unclear. Germline CDR1 and CDR2: SEHNR and FQNEAQ (reference sequence). This CDR3 has 15 amino acids. The V gene lost 1 base and the J gene lost 0 bases, with 9 bases spanning the gap. The CDR3: CASSLVHLDQETQYF. Written as DNA, the CDR3 is TGTGCCAGCAGCTTAGTCCACCTAGACCAAGAGACCCAGTACTTC.

The genes are TRBV19 and TRBJ2-1; perhaps TRBD2 as D (6 bases). This CDR3 comprises 15 residues. The V and J ends lost 6 bases and 4 bases respectively, with 16 bases between them. The germline V gene encodes CDR1 LNHDA and CDR2 SQIVND (reference sequence). The CDR3 bases are TGTGCCAGTAGGAGGGACTTCACCTCGTACAATGAGCAGTTCTTC. Its protein product is CASRRDFTSYNEQFF.

This clone appeared a few times. The chain has TRBV7-6 and TRBJ1-5; TRBD1 is a possible D gene (5 bases). The germline CDR1 and CDR2 sequences are SGHVS and FNYEAQ. CDR3 length: 16 residues. With 2 bases removed from V and 0 bases from J, the gap between germline ends came to 11 bases. The CDR3 nucleotides read TGTGCCAGCAGCTTAAGGGAGGGACTTAGCAATCAGCCCCAGCATTTT. Its translation is CASSLREGLSNQPQHF.

The chain couples TRBV20-1 to TRBJ2-1; TRBD2 matches at 11 bases. V lost 3 bases and J lost 4; bases outside the gene matches: 5. The CDR3 extends over 15 amino acids. CDR1 DFQATT and CDR2 SNEGSKA come from the germline V gene (reference sequence). The CDR3, as DNA: TGCAGTGCTAGTCAAGGGACTAGCGGTTACAATGAGCAGTTCTTC. This codes for CSASQGTSGYNEQFF.

The chain links TRBV28 to TRBJ1-2; D is ambiguous. Trimming left V 4 bases short and J 0 bases short, with 6 bases between. CDR3 length equals 13 residues. CDR1 and CDR2 (germline): MDHEN, SYDVKM. CDR3 sequence: CASSSTANYGYTF. CDR3 bases: TGTGCCAGCAGTTCTACAGCTAACTATGGCTACACCTTC.

This chain links TRBV6-5 with TRBJ1-1; D uncertain. Trimming shortened V by 8 bases and J by 5 bases, and 15 bases separated the two germline ends. The CDR3 is 13 amino acids. CDR1 is MNHEY and CDR2 is SVGAGI in the germline V gene. CDR3 nucleotide sequence: TGTGCCAGCTGGTTATTAGAGAGAACTGAAGCTTTCTTT. Amino acids: CASWLLERTEAFF.

The V gene is TRBV7-6, the J gene TRBJ2-1, with 10 nucleotides matching TRBD2. V lost 5 bases, J lost 4 bases, and 8 bases stayed unmatched. The germline V gene encodes CDR1 SGHVS and CDR2 FNYEAQ. The CDR3 runs to 16 residues. The CDR3 loop reads CASSEYGLADYNEQFF. As DNA, the CDR3 is TGTGCCAGCAGCGAGTACGGACTAGCGGATTACAATGAGCAGTTCTTC.

The gene calls are TRBV10-3 and TRBJ1-1, with 10 bases lining up with TRBD1. V lost 3 bases and J lost 3; bases outside the gene matches: 4. In germline, CDR1 is ENHRY, CDR2 SYGVKD. The CDR3 contains 15 residues. The CDR3 nucleotides read TGTGCCATCAGTGACAAGACAGGGGGCGACACTGAAGCTTTCTTT. This translates into CAISDKTGGDTEAFF.

The V gene is TRBV4-1, the J gene TRBJ1-2; TRBD1 aligns across 9 bases. V trimming: 4 bases; J trimming: 3 bases; junction bases outside the gene matches: 6. Germline V gene lookup returns CDR1 MGHRA and CDR2 YSYEKL. This CDR3 is built from 15 residues. The CDR3 bases are TGCGCCAGCAGCCTTCGGGACAGGGATGACTATGGCTACACCTTC. Residues: CASSLRDRDDYGYTF.

This clone has just one count. CDR3 amino acids: CASSFPLPNTIYF. CDR3 nucleotide sequence: TGTGCCAGCAGTTTCCCCCTCCCTAACACCATATATTTT. This chain joins TRBV12-3 or TRBV12-4 and TRBJ1-3; D gene ambiguous. V lost 3 bases, J lost 7 bases, and 10 bases lay in between. The CDR3 has 13 residues.

The V call is TRBV27, the J call TRBJ1-6; the D gene is possibly TRBD1 (5 bases). The CDR3 contains 16 residues. Germline assignment: CDR1 MNHEY and CDR2 SMNVEV (reference sequence). V gave up 0 bases and J gave up 1 base, with 7 bases separating them. CDR3 nucleotides: TGTGCCAGCAGTTTATCTCCAGGGTCCTATAATTCACCCCTCCACTTT. Its protein is CASSLSPGSYNSPLHF.

The chain combines TRBV28 with TRBJ2-6, with D perhaps TRBD1 (6 bases). The CDR3 runs to 16 residues. Germline V gene lookup returns CDR1 MDHEN and CDR2 SYDVKM. Trimming pared 5 bases from V and 0 bases from J, leaving 11 bases between. The CDR3: CASSLRTVSGANVLTF. DNA of the CDR3: TGTGCCAGCAGTCTCCGGACAGTCTCTGGGGCCAACGTCCTGACTTTC.

The rearrangement joins TRBV6-1 to TRBJ1-5; D possibly corresponds to TRBD1 (5 bases). The CDR3 runs 14 residues. Trimming removed 3 bases from V and 7 bases from J, with 13 bases in between. The germline V gene encodes CDR1 MNHNS and CDR2 SASEGT. The CDR3 protein is CASSDNPTDQPQHF. The CDR3 DNA sequence: TGTGCCAGCAGTGACAACCCGACAGACCAGCCCCAGCATTTT.

This rearrangement joins TRBV4-3 to TRBJ2-1, with TRBD2 matching 9 bases. V shed 1 base, J shed 7 bases, and the junction held 8 bases outside the gene matches. The CDR3 contains 16 residues. Germline-derived CDR1 and CDR2 are LGHNA and YSLEER. Written as DNA, the CDR3 is TGCGCCAGCAGCCAAGTAGCGGGAGTAGGAGGGAATGAGCAGTTCTTC. Protein sequence: CASSQVAGVGGNEQFF.

The rearrangement links TRBV12-5 to TRBJ2-7, with D possibly matching TRBD1 (5 bases). V lost 6 bases and J 2 bases, leaving 11 bases between the germline ends. Germline V lookup: CDR1 LGHNT, CDR2 FRNRAP. The CDR3 extends over 13 amino acids. The CDR3 region has the DNA TGTGCTAGTGGGCCCAGGGCAACCTACGAGCAGTACTTC. Amino acid sequence: CASGPRATYEQYF.

The chain couples TRBV7-9 to TRBJ1-4; TRBD1 agrees at 7 bases. The CDR3 length is 18 residues. The junction had 15 bases not matched to a gene; V was cut back by 5 bases and J by 3 bases. The germline V gene has CDR1 SEHNR and CDR2 FQNEAQ (reference sequence). CDR3 loop: CASSPGGLPKGANEKLFF. DNA of the CDR3: TGTGCCAGCAGCCCAGGGGGACTCCCAAAGGGGGCTAATGAAAAACTGTTTTTT.

The genes are TRBV28 and TRBJ2-7; tentatively, D is TRBD1 (6 bases). CDR1 MDHEN and CDR2 SYDVKM come from the germline V gene. The CDR3 is made up of 13 amino acids. The V gene lost 11 bases and the J gene lost 3 bases, with 17 bases spanning the gap. CDR3 coding DNA: TGTGCCTGTCAGGACAGAGGGTTCTACGAGCAGTACTTC. This sequence encodes CACQDRGFYEQYF.

This chain joins TRBV27 and TRBJ2-5, with 7 bases identical to TRBD2. The V gene's germline CDR1 is MNHEY and CDR2 SMNVEV (reference sequence). CDR3 length: 14 residues. The junction had 5 bases not matched to a gene; V was cut back by 6 bases and J by 1 base. The CDR3 spells CASSPGLLQETQYF. The CDR3 DNA follows: TGTGCCAGCAGCCCGGGACTACTCCAAGAGACCCAGTACTTC.

The J gene is TRBJ2-4, the V gene TRBV11-3; D unresolved. The CDR3 length is 19 residues. V lost 4 bases and J 1 base, leaving 23 bases between the germline ends. Per the germline V gene, CDR1 is SGHNT and CDR2 is YENEEA. Written as DNA, the CDR3 is TGTGCCAGCAGCTCCACCCCCCCTTGGAGAGTCGTTGCCAAAAACATTCAGTACTTC. This encodes CASSSTPPWRVVAKNIQYF. The full variable domain, completed using reference TRBV11-3 and TRBJ2-4, is EAGVVQSPRYKIIEKKQPVAFWCNPISGHNTLYWYLQNLGQGPELLIRYENEEAVDDSQLPKDRFSAERLKGVDSTLKIQPAELGDSAVYLCASSSTPPWRVVAKNIQYFGAGTRLSVL.

CDR3 DNA: TGTGCCAGTAGCAGAAATGGCTACACCTTC. Residues: CASSRNGYTF. The gene calls are TRBV19 and TRBJ1-2; D is uncertain. Germline CDR1 is LNHDA and CDR2 is SQIVND (reference sequence). V lost 6 bases, J lost 6 bases, and 5 bases lay in between. This CDR3 contains 10 residues. Based on the CDR3 plus reference TRBV19 and TRBJ1-2, the full variable domain is DGGITQSPKYLFRKEGQNVTLSCEQNLNHDAMYWYRQDPGQGLRLIYYSQIVNDFQKGDIAEGYSVSREKKESFPLTVTSAQKNPTAFYLCASSRNGYTFGSGTRLTVV.

The CDR3 region has the DNA TGTGCCACCTCACTTTTGGGCCAGCCCCAGCATTTT. Its protein is CATSLLGQPQHF. This chain joins TRBV24-1 and TRBJ1-5; no clear D. V was cut by 9 bases and J by 7 bases, with 12 bases left in between. The CDR3 runs 12 residues. Germline-derived CDR1 and CDR2 are KGHDR and SFDVKD.